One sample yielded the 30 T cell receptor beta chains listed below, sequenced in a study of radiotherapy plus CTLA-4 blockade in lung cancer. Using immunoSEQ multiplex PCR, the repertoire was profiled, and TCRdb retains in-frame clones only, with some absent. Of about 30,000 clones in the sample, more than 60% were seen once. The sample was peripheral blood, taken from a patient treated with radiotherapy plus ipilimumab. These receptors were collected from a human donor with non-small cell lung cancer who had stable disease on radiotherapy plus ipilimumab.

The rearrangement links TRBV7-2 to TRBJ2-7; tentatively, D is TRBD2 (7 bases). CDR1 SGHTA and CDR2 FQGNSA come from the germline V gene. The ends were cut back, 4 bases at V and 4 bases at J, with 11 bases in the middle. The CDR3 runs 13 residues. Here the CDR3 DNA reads TGTGCCAGCAGCTCAAGGGGGGGTTACGAGCAGTACTTC. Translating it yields CASSSRGGYEQYF.

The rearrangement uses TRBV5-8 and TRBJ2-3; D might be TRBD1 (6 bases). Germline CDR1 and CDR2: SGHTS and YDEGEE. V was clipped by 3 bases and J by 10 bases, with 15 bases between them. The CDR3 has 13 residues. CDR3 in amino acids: CASSSTAQGPQYF. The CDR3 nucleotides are TGTGCCAGCAGCTCAACGGCACAGGGTCCGCAGTATTTT.

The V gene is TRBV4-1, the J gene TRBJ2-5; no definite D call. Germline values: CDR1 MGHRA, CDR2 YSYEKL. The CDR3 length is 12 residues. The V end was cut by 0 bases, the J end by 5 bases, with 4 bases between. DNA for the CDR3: TGCGCCAGCAGCCAAGATCTGGAGACCCAGTACTTC. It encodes CASSQDLETQYF.

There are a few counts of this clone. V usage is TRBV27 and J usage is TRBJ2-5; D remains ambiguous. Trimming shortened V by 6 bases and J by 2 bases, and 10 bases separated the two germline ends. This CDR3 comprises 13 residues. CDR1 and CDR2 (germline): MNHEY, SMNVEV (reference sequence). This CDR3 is CASSQRAQETQYF. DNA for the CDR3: TGTGCCAGCAGCCAAAGGGCTCAAGAGACCCAGTACTTC.

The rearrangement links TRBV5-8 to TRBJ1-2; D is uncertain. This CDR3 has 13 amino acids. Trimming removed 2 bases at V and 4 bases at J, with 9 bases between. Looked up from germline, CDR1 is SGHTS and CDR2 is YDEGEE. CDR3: CASSFSRFYGYTF. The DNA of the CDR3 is TGTGCCAGCAGCTTCTCACGATTCTATGGCTACACCTTC.

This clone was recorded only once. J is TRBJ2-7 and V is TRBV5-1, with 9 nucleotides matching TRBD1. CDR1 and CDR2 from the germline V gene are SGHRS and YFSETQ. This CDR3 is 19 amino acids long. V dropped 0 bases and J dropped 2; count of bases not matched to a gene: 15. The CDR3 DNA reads TGCGCCAGCAGCTTGGGAGGGGGACAGGGCTCTTTCTGGCCCTACGAGCAGTACGTC. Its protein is CASSLGGGQGSFWPYEQYV.

This CDR3 reads CASSLAHYNSPLHF. CDR3 DNA: TGTGCCAGCAGCTTAGCACATTATAATTCACCCCTCCACTTT. This chain joins TRBV7-6 and TRBJ1-6; no clear D. The ends were cut back, 0 bases at V and 4 bases at J, with 4 bases in the middle. This CDR3 is built from 14 residues. Per germline, CDR1 SGHVS and CDR2 FNYEAQ. The entire variable domain, with the rest obtained from reference TRBV7-6 and TRBJ1-6, is as follows: GAGVSQSPRYKVTKRGQDVALRCDPISGHVSLYWYRQALGQGPEFLTYFNYEAQQDKSGLPNDRFSAERPEGSISTLTIQRTEQRDSAMYRCASSLAHYNSPLHFGNGTRLTVT.

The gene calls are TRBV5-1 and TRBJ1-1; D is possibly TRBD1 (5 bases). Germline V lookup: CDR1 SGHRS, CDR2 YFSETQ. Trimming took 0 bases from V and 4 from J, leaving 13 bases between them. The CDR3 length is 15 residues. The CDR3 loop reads CASSLVGLGGTEAFF. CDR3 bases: TGCGCCAGCAGCTTGGTCGGCCTGGGGGGCACTGAAGCTTTCTTT.

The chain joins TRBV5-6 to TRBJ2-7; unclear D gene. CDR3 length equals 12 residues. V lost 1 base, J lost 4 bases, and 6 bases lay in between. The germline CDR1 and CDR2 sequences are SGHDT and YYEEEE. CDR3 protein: CASSLNEYEQYF. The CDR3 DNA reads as TGTGCCAGCAGCTTGAACGAGTACGAGCAGTACTTC.

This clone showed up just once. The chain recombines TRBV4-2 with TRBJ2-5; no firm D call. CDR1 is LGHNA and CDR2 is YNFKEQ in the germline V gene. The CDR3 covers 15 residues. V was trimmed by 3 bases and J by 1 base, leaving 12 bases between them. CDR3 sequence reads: CASSQEQWTQETQYF. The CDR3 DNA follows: TGTGCCAGCAGCCAGGAACAATGGACCCAAGAGACCCAGTACTTC.

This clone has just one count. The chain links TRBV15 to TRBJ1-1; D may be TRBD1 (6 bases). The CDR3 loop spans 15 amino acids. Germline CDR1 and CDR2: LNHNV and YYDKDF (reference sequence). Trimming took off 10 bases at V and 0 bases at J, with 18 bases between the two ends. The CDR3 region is CAIRGAGSMNTEAFF. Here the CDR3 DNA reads TGTGCCATTAGGGGGGCAGGGAGCATGAACACTGAAGCTTTCTTT.

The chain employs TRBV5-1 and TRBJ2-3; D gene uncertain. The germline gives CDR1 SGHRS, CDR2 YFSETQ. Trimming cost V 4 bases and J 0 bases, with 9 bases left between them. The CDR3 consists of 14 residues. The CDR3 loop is CASSPATSTDTQYF. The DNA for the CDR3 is TGCGCCAGCAGCCCTGCGACTAGCACAGATACGCAGTATTTT.

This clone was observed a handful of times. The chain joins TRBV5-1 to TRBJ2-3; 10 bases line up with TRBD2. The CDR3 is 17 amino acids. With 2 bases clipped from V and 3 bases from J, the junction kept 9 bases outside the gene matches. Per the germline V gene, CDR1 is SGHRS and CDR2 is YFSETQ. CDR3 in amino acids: CASSLSAGGQITDTQYF. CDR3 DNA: TGCGCCAGCAGCTTATCAGCGGGGGGGCAGATAACAGATACGCAGTATTTT.

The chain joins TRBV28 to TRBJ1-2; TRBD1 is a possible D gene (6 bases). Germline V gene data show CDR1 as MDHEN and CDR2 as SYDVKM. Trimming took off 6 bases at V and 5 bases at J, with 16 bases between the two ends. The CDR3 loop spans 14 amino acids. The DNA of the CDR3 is TGTGCCAGCAGGCCCTCTGGACAGTTTTATGGCTACACCTTC. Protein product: CASRPSGQFYGYTF.

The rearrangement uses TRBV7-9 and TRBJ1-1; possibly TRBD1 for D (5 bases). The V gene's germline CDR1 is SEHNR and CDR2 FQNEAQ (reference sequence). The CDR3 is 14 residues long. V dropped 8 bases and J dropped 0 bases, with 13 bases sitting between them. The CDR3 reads CASSAGTMNTEAFF. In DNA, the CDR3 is TGTGCCAGCTCGGCAGGGACTATGAACACTGAAGCTTTCTTT.

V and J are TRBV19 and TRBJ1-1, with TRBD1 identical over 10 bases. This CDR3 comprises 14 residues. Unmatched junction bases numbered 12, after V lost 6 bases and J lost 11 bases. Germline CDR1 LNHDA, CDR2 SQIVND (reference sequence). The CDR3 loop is CASSDPDRGRKAFF. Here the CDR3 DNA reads TGTGCCAGTAGCGACCCCGACAGGGGGCGAAAGGCTTTCTTT.

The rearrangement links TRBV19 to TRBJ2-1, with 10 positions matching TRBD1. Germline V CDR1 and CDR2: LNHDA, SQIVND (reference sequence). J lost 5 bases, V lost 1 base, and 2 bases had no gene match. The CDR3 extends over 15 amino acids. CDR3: CASSIGQGANNEQFF. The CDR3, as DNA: TGTGCCAGTAGTATAGGACAGGGGGCAAACAATGAGCAGTTCTTC.

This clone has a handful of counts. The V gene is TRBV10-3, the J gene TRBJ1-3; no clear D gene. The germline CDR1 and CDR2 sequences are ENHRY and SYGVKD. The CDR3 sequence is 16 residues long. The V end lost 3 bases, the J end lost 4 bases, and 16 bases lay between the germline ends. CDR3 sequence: CAISDLVVGKGNTIYF. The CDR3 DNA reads TGTGCCATCAGTGACCTCGTGGTGGGGAAAGGAAACACCATATATTTT.

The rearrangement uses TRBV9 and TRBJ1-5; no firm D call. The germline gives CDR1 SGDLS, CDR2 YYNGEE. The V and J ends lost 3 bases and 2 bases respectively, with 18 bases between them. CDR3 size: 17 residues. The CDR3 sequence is CASSAGPSNHGNQPQHF. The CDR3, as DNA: TGTGCCAGCAGCGCGGGTCCTTCCAATCACGGCAATCAGCCCCAGCATTTT.

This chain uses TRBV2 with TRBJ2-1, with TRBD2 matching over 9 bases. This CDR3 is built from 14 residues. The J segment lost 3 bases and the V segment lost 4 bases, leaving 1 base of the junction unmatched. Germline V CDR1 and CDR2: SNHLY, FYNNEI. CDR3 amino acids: CASSGLADYNEQFF. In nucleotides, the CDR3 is TGTGCCAGCAGTGGACTAGCGGACTACAATGAGCAGTTCTTC.

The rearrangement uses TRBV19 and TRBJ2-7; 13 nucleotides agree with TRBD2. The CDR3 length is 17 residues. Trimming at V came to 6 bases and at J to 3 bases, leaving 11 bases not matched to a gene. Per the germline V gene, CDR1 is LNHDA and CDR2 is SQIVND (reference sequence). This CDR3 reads CASSRHGTSGALYEQYF. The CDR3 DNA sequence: TGTGCCAGTAGCCGACATGGGACTAGCGGGGCCCTCTACGAGCAGTACTTC.

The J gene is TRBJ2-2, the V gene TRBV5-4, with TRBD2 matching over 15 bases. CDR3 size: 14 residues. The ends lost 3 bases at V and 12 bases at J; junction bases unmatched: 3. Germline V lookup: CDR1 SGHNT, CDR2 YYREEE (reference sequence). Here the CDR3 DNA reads TGTGCCAGCAGCTCGGGACTAGCGGGGGGAAAGCTGTTTTTT. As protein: CASSSGLAGGKLFF.

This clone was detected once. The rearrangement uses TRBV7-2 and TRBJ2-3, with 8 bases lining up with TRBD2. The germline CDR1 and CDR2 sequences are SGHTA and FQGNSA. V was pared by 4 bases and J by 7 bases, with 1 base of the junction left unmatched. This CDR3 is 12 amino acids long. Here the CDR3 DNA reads TGTGCCAGCAGCTCTAGCGGGTATACGCAGTATTTT. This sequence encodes CASSSSGYTQYF.

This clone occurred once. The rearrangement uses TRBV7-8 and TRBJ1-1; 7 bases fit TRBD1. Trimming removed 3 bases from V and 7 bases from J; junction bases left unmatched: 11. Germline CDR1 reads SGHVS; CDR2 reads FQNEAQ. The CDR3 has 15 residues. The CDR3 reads CASSFSDRPGGEAFF. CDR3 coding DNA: TGTGCCAGCAGCTTTTCGGACAGGCCAGGGGGTGAAGCTTTCTTT.

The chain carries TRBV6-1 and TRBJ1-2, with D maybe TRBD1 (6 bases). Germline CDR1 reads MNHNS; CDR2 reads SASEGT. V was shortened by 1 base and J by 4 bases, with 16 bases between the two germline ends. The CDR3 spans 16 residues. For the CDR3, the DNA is TGTGCCAGCAGTGAAGAGGGGAGGGGGTATAGCTATGGCTACACCTTC. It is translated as CASSEEGRGYSYGYTF.

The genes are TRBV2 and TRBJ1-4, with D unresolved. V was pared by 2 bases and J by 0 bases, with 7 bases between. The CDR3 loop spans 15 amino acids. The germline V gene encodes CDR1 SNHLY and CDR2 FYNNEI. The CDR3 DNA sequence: TGTGCCAGCAGTGAACTGACAACAACTAATGAAAAACTGTTTTTT. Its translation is CASSELTTTNEKLFF.

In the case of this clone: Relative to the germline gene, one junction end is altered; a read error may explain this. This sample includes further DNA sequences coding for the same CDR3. Here the CDR3 DNA reads TGTGCCAGTAGCCGGACAGGGCGGACCTACGAACAGTACTTC. Its translation: CASSRTGRTYEQYF. This chain connects TRBV19 to TRBJ2-7; TRBD1 agrees at 8 bases. This CDR3 is 14 amino acids long. Germline CDR1 and CDR2: LNHDA and SQIVND (reference sequence).

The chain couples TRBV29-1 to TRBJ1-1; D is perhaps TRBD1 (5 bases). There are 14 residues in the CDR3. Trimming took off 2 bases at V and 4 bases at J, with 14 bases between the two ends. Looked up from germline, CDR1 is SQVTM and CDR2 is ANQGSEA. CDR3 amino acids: CSVEQGSGRTEAFF. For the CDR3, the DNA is TGCAGCGTTGAACAGGGTTCAGGCCGCACTGAAGCTTTCTTT.

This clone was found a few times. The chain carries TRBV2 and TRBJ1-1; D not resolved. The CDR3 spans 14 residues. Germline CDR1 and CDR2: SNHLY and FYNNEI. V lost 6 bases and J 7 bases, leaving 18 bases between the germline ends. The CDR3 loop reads CASRWRSGADEAFF. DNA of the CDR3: TGTGCCAGCAGATGGCGATCTGGAGCAGATGAAGCTTTCTTT.

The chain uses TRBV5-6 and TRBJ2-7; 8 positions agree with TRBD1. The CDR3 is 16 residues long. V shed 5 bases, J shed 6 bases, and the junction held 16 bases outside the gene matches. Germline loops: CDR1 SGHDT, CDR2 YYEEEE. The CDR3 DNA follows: TGTGCCAGCAGTCCTCTCAGGGGGCGCCCGGCGAGCGAGCAGTACGTC. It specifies CASSPLRGRPASEQYV.